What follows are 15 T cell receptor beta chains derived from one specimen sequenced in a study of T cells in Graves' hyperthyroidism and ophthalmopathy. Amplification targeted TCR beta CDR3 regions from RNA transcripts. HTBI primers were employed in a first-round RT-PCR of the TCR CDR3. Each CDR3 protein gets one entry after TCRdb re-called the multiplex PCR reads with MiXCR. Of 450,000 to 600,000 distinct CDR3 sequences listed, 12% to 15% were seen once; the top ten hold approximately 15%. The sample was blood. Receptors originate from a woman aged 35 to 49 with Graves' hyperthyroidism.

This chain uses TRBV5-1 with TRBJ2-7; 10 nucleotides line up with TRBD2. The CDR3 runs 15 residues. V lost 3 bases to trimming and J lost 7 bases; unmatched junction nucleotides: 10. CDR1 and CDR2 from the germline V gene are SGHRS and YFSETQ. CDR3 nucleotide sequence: TGCGCCAGCAGCTGGGAGACTAGCGGGTCGGTGGAGCAGTACTTC. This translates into CASSWETSGSVEQYF. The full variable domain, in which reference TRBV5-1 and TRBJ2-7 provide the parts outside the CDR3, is KAGVTQTPRYLIKTRGQQVTLSCSPISGHRSVSWYQQTPGQGLQFLFEYFSETQRNKGNFPGRFSGRQFSNSRSEMNVSTLELGDSALYLCASSWETSGSVEQYFGPGTRLTVT.

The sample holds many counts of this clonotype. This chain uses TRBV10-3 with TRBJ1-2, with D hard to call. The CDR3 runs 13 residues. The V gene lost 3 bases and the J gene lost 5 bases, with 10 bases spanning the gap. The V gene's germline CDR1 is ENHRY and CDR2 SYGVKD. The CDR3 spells CAISEKVEYGYTF. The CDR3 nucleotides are TGTGCCATCAGTGAAAAGGTCGAATATGGCTACACCTTC.

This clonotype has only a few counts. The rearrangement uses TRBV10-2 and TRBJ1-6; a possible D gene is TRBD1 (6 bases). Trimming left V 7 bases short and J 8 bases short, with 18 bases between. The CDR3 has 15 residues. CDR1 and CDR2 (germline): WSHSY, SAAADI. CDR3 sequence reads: CASMVDRSAHSPLHF. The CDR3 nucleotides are TGCGCCAGCATGGTCGACAGGTCCGCCCATTCACCCCTCCACTTT.

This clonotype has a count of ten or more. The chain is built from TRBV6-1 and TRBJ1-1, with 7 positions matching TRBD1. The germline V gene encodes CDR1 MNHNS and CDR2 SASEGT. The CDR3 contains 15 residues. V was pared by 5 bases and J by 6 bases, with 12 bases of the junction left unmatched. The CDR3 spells CASSISQGLRSEAFF. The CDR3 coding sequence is TGTGCCAGCAGTATATCACAGGGGTTAAGGTCTGAAGCTTTCTTT.

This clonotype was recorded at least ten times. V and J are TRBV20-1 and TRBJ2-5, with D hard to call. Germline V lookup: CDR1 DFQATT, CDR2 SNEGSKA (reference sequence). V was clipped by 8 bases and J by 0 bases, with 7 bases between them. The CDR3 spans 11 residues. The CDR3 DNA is TGCAGTCCCTCTAACCAAGAGACCCAGTACTTC. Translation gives CSPSNQETQYF.

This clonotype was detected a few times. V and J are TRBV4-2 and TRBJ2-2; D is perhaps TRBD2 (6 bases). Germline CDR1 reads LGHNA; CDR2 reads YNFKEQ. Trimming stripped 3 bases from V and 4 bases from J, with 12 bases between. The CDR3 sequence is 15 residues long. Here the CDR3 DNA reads TGTGCCAGCAGCCAGAGACTAGTCCTCACCGGGGAGCTGTTTTTT. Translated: CASSQRLVLTGELFF.

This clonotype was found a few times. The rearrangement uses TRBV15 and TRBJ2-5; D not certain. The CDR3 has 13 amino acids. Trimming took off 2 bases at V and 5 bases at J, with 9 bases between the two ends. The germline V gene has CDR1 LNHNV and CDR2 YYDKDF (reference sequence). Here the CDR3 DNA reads TGTGCCACCAGCAGATTTTTCGGGGAGACCCAGTACTTC. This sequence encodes CATSRFFGETQYF.

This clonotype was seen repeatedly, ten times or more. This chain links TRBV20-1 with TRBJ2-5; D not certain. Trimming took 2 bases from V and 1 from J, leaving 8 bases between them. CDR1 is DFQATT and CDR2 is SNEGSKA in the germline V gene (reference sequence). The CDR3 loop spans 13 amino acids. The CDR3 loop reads CSARWNLQETQYF. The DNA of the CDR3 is TGCAGTGCTAGATGGAATCTCCAAGAGACCCAGTACTTC.

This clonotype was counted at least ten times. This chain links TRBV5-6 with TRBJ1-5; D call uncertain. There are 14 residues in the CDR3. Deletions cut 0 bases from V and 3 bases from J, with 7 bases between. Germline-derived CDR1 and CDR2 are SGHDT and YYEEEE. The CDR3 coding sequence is TGTGCCAGCAGCTTGGAAGGGATCAATCAGCCCCAGCATTTT. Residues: CASSLEGINQPQHF.

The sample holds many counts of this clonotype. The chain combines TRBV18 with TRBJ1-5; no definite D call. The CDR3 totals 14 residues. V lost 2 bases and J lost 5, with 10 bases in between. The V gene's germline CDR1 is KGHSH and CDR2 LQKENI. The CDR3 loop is CASSPGTLDQPQHF. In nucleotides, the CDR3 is TGTGCCAGCTCACCAGGCACACTAGATCAGCCCCAGCATTTT. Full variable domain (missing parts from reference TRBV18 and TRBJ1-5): NAGVMQNPRHLVRRRGQEARLRCSPMKGHSHVYWYRQLPEEGLKFMVYLQKENIIDESGMPKERFSAEFPKEGPSILRIQQVVRGDSAAYFCASSPGTLDQPQHFGDGTRLSIL.

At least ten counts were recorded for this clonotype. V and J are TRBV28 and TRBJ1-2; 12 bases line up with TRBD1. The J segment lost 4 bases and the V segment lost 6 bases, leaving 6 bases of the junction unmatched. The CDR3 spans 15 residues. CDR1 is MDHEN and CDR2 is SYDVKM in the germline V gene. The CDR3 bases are TGTGCCAGCAGGAGGGACAGGGGGCATACCTATGGCTACACCTTC. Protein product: CASRRDRGHTYGYTF.

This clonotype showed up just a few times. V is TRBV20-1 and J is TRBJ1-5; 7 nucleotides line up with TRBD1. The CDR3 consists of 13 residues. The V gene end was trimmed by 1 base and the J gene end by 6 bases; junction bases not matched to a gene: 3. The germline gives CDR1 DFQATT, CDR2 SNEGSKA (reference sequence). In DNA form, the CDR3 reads TGCAGTGCTAGAGGGACAGGTCCTCAGCCCCAGCATTTT. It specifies CSARGTGPQPQHF.

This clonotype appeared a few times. CDR3: CSASLAVGEQYF. DNA for the CDR3: TGCAGTGCTAGTCTAGCCGTAGGGGAGCAGTACTTC. The chain recombines TRBV20-1 with TRBJ2-7; D possibly corresponds to TRBD2 (5 bases). V was pared by 3 bases and J by 7 bases, with 13 bases between. This CDR3 has 12 residues. Germline V gives CDR1 DFQATT, CDR2 SNEGSKA (reference sequence).

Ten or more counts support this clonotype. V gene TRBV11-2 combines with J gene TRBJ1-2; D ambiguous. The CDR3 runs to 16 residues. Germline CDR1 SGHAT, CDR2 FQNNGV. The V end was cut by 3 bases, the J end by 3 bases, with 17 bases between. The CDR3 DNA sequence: TGTGCCAGCAGCTTGACCCCGTCCCCGGCCCACTATGGCTACACCTTC. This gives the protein CASSLTPSPAHYGYTF.

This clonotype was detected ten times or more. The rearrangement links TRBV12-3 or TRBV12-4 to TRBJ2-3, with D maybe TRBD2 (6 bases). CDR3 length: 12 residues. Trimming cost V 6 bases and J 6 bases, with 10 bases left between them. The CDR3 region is CASSPGADTQYF. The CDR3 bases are TGTGCCAGCAGCCCGGGAGCGGATACGCAGTATTTT.